This TCR beta chain was observed in a study of cytomegalovirus exposure and HLA in healthy donors. This clone was counted only a few times. V was pared by 0 bases and J by 6 bases, with 11 bases between. CDR3 size: 14 residues. Germline CDR1 and CDR2: LNHDA and SQIVND (reference sequence). PCR involved 60 Vbeta and 13 Jbeta primers. The table came from immunoSEQ multiplex PCR; TCRdb's copy has only in-frame clones and leaves some out. The sample yields some 95,000 clones, approximately 71% seen once. Sequencing was carried out using PBMCs. This receptor was obtained from a woman aged 18-29 years in good health and CMV-seropositive. The J gene is TRBJ1-1, the V gene TRBV19; possibly TRBD1 for D (5 bases). CDR3 coding DNA: TGTGCCAGTAGTATAGAGGTTGGGGGGGCTGAAGCTTTCTTT. Translation gives CASSIEVGGAEAFF.